This T cell receptor (beta chain) originates from a study of blood T cell repertoires in COVID-19. Original data processing: Using reference gene primer amplification, nucleated cell counts were estimated. The protocol was immunoSEQ multiplex PCR, while the TCRdb copy is restricted to in-frame clones and leaves out a portion. That table gives V, J and clone size, and the DNA gave D and trimming. The table lists 70,000 to 80,000 clones, under 95% of them singletons. Per germline, CDR1 KGHSH and CDR2 LQKENI. The CDR3 contains 13 residues. Deletions cut 3 bases from V and 3 bases from J, with 8 bases between.

Sequencing was done on a sample of peripheral blood. The TCR sequence derives from a woman between 55 and 75 years old with active COVID-19. The chain combines TRBV18 with TRBJ2-5; D call uncertain. The CDR3 protein is CASSPWQEETQYF. The CDR3 DNA reads TGTGCCAGCTCACCTTGGCAAGAAGAGACCCAGTACTTC. The entire variable domain, with the rest obtained from reference TRBV18 and TRBJ2-5, is as follows: NAGVMQNPRHLVRRRGQEARLRCSPMKGHSHVYWYRQLPEEGLKFMVYLQKENIIDESGMPKERFSAEFPKEGPSILRIQQVVRGDSAAYFCASSPWQEETQYFGPGTRLLVL.